The sequence of this T cell receptor (beta chain) was determined in a study of early T cells in non-severe SARS-CoV-2 infection. A single record per CDR3 protein comes from TCRdb applying MiXCR to the 5' RACE reads. The sample holds tens of thousands of distinct CDR3 sequences; approximately 12% are singletons and the top ten take approximately 4%. Study-level findings and limits: Sequences matched to VDJdb favored anti-spike CD8 responses, while private and CD4 specificities were missed.

The sample holds many counts of this clonotype. What it binds is unknown. The starting material was whole blood, obtained at baseline. The clonotype comes from an adult who was a healthcare worker with PCR-confirmed SARS-CoV-2 infection or an uninfected control (not recorded which).

CDR3 nucleotides: TGCAGTGCTTCCCAGCGGGAGGGCCTTACAGATACGCAGTATTTT. Amino acids: CSASQREGLTDTQYF. This sequence joins TRBV20-1 and TRBJ2-3, with 10 nucleotides matching TRBD2. This CDR3 is 15 amino acids long. The V segment lost 5 bases and the J segment 3 bases; nucleotides outside the gene matches: 8. Germline V gene data show CDR1 as DFQATT and CDR2 as SNEGSKA (reference sequence).